This TCR beta chain was found in a study of CD8 T cells in ankylosing spondylitis. MiXCR, applied by TCRdb to the 5' RACE reads, yields one record per CDR3 protein. The sample includes roughly 400,000 distinct CDR3 sequences, 20% to 25% seen only once; the top ten take about a sixth. Germline V gene data show CDR1 as MGHRA and CDR2 as YSYEKL. V lost 0 bases and J lost 7, with 15 bases in between. The CDR3 loop spans 15 amino acids. Points from the study as a whole: Matched ankylosing spondylitis synovial fluid reportedly contained a significantly enriched population of disease-linked clones. Eight highly homologous variants formed a TCR beta motif that appeared characteristic of ankylosing spondylitis blood.

With respect to this clonotype: The antigen is unknown.

The sample taken for sequencing was blood, either unsorted or a sorted T cell fraction (not recorded which). This clonotype was sampled from a male donor with ankylosing spondylitis. The chain joins TRBV4-1 to TRBJ2-5; possibly TRBD2 for D (6 bases). CDR3 in DNA: TGCGCCAGCAGCCAAGAGTCCGGAGGGGACGGGACCCAGTACTTC. It encodes CASSQESGGDGTQYF.